This T cell receptor beta chain was sequenced in a study of T cell repertoires in cytomegalovirus infection. The CDR3 has 15 residues. Germline CDR1 and CDR2: ENHRY and SYGVKD. Turning to this clonotype: What it binds is not known.

One entry per CDR3 protein, called by TCRdb with MiXCR from the reads. The sample has roughly 800,000 distinct CDR3 sequences; almost 30% are singletons. The clonotype comes from a human donor in good health (CMV status not recorded). Some clones in this sample may be carry-over from other donors' samples. This specimen was cultured CD8+ T cells from PBMCs, taken from culture after CMV antigen stimulation. The chain couples TRBV10-3 to TRBJ1-1; D perhaps matches TRBD1 (6 bases). CDR3 in amino acids: CARTPADSLNTEAFF. The CDR3 bases are TGTGCAAGGACTCCCGCGGACAGCCTTAACACTGAAGCTTTCTTT.